The rows below give T cell receptor beta chains drawn from one sample of a study of regulatory T cells in long-lasting Graves disease. One entry per CDR3 protein results from TCRdb running MiXCR on the multiplex PCR reads. The sample shows 500,000 or so distinct CDR3 sequences, 15% to 20% of them seen only once. These same data were also listed under a study on T cells in Graves' hyperthyroidism and ophthalmopathy.

The specimen was peripheral blood mononuclear cells (PBMCs), collected at new diagnosis, from a patient treated with antithyroid drugs. All receptors come from a man aged 35 to 55 with Graves disease. The CDR3 runs from the conserved cysteine through the conserved F or W. A D gene is named only where the DNA matches it firmly. A clone size is listed for some rows: how often the clone was seen (once, few, many), or a class if it is expanded.

D	V	size	J	DNA	CDR3
NA	TRBV20-1	many	TRBJ2-7	TGCAGTGCTAGAGATGAGATAGGGCCCTACGAGCAGTACTTC	CSARDEIGPYEQYF
TRBD1	TRBV6-1	NA	TRBJ2-7	TGTGCCAGCAGTCGGGGACAGCTCGCCTACGAGCAGTACTTC	CASSRGQLAYEQYF
NA	TRBV5-1	many	TRBJ2-7	TGCGCCAGCAGCTCGGAAGGACAGCGCGACGAGCAGTACTTC	CASSSEGQRDEQYF
NA	TRBV27	few	TRBJ1-1	TGTGCCAGCAGTTCAGGGAACCGGAACACTGAAGCTTTCTTT	CASSSGNRNTEAFF
TRBD2	TRBV11-2	many	TRBJ2-7	TGTGCCAGCAGCTTAGGGGTGACTAGCGGGACGACATACGAGCAGTACTTC	CASSLGVTSGTTYEQYF
NA	TRBV2	many	TRBJ2-5	TGTGCCAGCAGTGAAGACTATGGCAGGACCTTCCAAGAGACCCAGTACTTC	CASSEDYGRTFQETQYF
NA	TRBV28	many	TRBJ2-3	TGTGCCAGCAGTCACTCTCCTGGCCGCGATACGCAGTATTTT	CASSHSPGRDTQYF
NA	TRBV24-1	NA	TRBJ2-1	TGTGCCACCAGTGCCATAGCGGCCAGCTCCTACAATGAGCAGTTCTTC	CATSAIAASSYNEQFF
NA	TRBV29-1	many	TRBJ1-1	TGCAGCGTTGCCAGGGCCTCCCACGAAGCTTTCTTT	CSVARASHEAFF
NA	TRBV24-1	NA	TRBJ2-1	TGTGCCACCAGTGATCCCCGGGTCCCCTACAATGAGCAGTTCTTC	CATSDPRVPYNEQFF
NA	TRBV20-1	many	TRBJ2-5	TGCAGTGCTAGATGGGAGACCCAGTACTTC	CSARWETQYF
NA	TRBV5-1	many	TRBJ2-3	TGCGCCAGCAGCTCAACGCGCGCCACAGATACGCAGTATTTT	CASSSTRATDTQYF
TRBD2	TRBV20-1	many	TRBJ2-3	TGCAGTGCTAGAGAAAACCTAGCGGGTCGCACAGATACGCAGTATTTT	CSARENLAGRTDTQYF
TRBD1	TRBV5-1	many	TRBJ1-1	TGTGCCAGCAGTTACAGGGGGAACACTGAAGCTTTCTTT	CASSYRGNTEAFF
NA	TRBV9	few	TRBJ2-7	TGTGCCAGCAGCCCCCGGACGGGGGACTCCCACACCTACGAGCAGTACTTC	CASSPRTGDSHTYEQYF